The 6 T cell receptor beta chains listed next were all sequenced from one sample in a study of blood T cells in healthy people across ages. Next came a second PCR, run for 7 to 11 cycles, which used a sample-barcoded 5' primer along with a J-beta primer mix. One entry per CDR3 protein, called by TCRdb with MiXCR from the 5' RACE reads. The sample lists over a million distinct CDR3 sequences, around 27% occurring once. The same sample was also used in a study of T cells of mothers and their children.

Sequenced input: blood. These receptors were obtained from a girl aged 2-10 years in good health.

The chain uses TRBV20-1 and TRBJ2-2; D is perhaps TRBD2 (5 bases). The CDR3 has 13 residues. The germline V gene encodes CDR1 DFQATT and CDR2 SNEGSKA (reference sequence). Trimming left V 5 bases short and J 5 bases short, with 12 bases between. CDR3 sequence: CSAPKLGTGELFF. DNA for the CDR3: TGCAGTGCTCCAAAACTAGGGACCGGGGAGCTGTTTTTT.

The chain is built from TRBV11-2 and TRBJ2-4, with 7 nucleotides matching TRBD1. J gave up 7 bases and V 1 base, and 4 bases lay outside the gene matches. The CDR3 contains 14 residues. Germline V gives CDR1 SGHAT, CDR2 FQNNGV. The CDR3 here is CASSLGPTGNIQYF. CDR3 nucleotide sequence: TGTGCCAGCAGCTTAGGCCCGACAGGGAACATTCAGTACTTC. Drawing the rest from reference TRBV11-2 and TRBJ2-4, the complete variable domain is EAGVAQSPRYKIIEKRQSVAFWCNPISGHATLYWYQQILGQGPKLLIQFQNNGVVDDSQLPKDRFSAERLKGVDSTLKIQPAKLEDSAVYLCASSLGPTGNIQYFGAGTRLSVL.

This clonotype was seen a few times. The chain uses TRBV7-2 and TRBJ1-2; D is undetermined. V lost 2 bases, J lost 2 bases, and 6 bases lay in between. CDR3 size: 13 residues. CDR1 and CDR2 (germline): SGHTA, FQGNSA. The CDR3 DNA is TGTGCCAGCAGCTTACTCCCCAACTATGGCTACACCTTC. This gives the protein CASSLLPNYGYTF.

The V and J genes are TRBV19 and TRBJ2-1; a possible D gene is TRBD1 (5 bases). The CDR3 runs 14 residues. The V and J ends lost 4 bases and 6 bases respectively, with 13 bases between them. The germline CDR1 and CDR2 sequences are LNHDA and SQIVND (reference sequence). The CDR3 loop is CASSTDDRLNEQFF. DNA for the CDR3: TGTGCCAGTAGTACCGACGACAGACTCAATGAGCAGTTCTTC.

J is TRBJ2-7 and V is TRBV5-1; TRBD1 matches at 8 bases. The CDR3 runs to 15 residues. Per germline, CDR1 SGHRS and CDR2 YFSETQ. With V trimmed by 0 bases and J by 5 bases, 7 bases remained unmatched. The CDR3 coding sequence is TGCGCCAGCAGCTTGGCTGGCAGGGGGCAAGACGAGCAGTACTTC. This translates into CASSLAGRGQDEQYF. The complete variable domain, with remaining parts taken from reference TRBV5-1 and TRBJ2-7, reads KAGVTQTPRYLIKTRGQQVTLSCSPISGHRSVSWYQQTPGQGLQFLFEYFSETQRNKGNFPGRFSGRQFSNSRSEMNVSTLELGDSALYLCASSLAGRGQDEQYFGPGTRLTVT.

The gene calls are TRBV28 and TRBJ1-1, with D unresolved. The V gene's germline CDR1 is MDHEN and CDR2 SYDVKM. Trimming pared 8 bases from V and 1 base from J, leaving 14 bases between. The CDR3 spans 14 residues. CDR3 region: CASLGWGTNTEAFF. The CDR3 DNA is TGTGCCAGCCTTGGGTGGGGTACGAACACTGAAGCTTTCTTT. Supplemented by reference TRBV28 and TRBJ1-1, the full variable domain reads DVKVTQSSRYLVKRTGEKVFLECVQDMDHENMFWYRQDPGLGLRLIYFSYDVKMKEKGDIPEGYSVSREKKERFSLILESASTNQTSMYLCASLGWGTNTEAFFGQGTRLTVV.